The clone carrying this T cell receptor beta chain was detected only once. Its antigen remains unknown. This sample is drawn from a study of Ad26.COV2.S vaccination and SARS-CoV-2 variants. Study details: In the COV1001 trial, the donor was in the Ad26.COV2.S arm.

Study conclusions and caveats: Across vaccine and placebo recipients, the breadth of non-spike TCRs was similar.

Repertoires were generated with immunoSEQ multiplex PCR, while TCRdb's copy carries only in-frame clones and drops some. Here the sample spans some 390,000 clones, approximately 89% being singletons. This CDR3 region has 12 residues. Germline V CDR1 and CDR2: MDHEN, SYDVKM. Trimming cost V 5 bases and J 7 bases, with 11 bases left between them. Treatment defined: around 19 received Ad26.COV2.S at low or high dose, single or two shots; roughly five received placebo; per-sample allocation not given. Collection of samples fell on day 63 after the first vaccine or placebo injection. This specimen was peripheral blood, taken in a trial of Ad26.COV2.S vaccine versus placebo. V gene TRBV28 combines with J gene TRBJ2-5; D uncertain. This TCR came from a person between 18 and 60 years old who received the Ad26.COV2.S COVID-19 vaccine or a placebo. The CDR3 nucleotides read TGTGCCAGCAGTCCCCGATGGGGGACCCAGTACTTC. Amino acids: CASSPRWGTQYF.